Sequencing of this T cell receptor (beta chain) was carried out in a study of T cells in Graves' hyperthyroidism and ophthalmopathy. Study-level findings and limits: Most thyroid clonotypes that were expanded above 0.001 also turned up in blood.

In this sample, this clonotype turned up many times. The antigen remains undetermined. Amplification of TCR beta CDR3 regions was performed using RNA transcripts as template. Initially, a first-round RT-PCR of the TCR CDR3 employed the HTBI primer set. A single record per CDR3 protein comes from TCRdb applying MiXCR to the multiplex PCR reads. This table has a few hundred thousand distinct CDR3 sequences, 15% appearing once. The CDR3 sequence is 15 residues long. Per germline, CDR1 SGHRS and CDR2 YFSETQ. Trimming removed 5 bases at V and 1 base at J, with 15 bases between. Material for sequencing was blood. The chain links TRBV5-1 to TRBJ2-5; perhaps TRBD1 as D (6 bases). The receptor was isolated from a woman aged 25 to 39 with Graves' hyperthyroidism. CDR3 residues: CASREQGFPQETQYF. CDR3 bases: TGCGCCAGCAGAGAACAGGGTTTTCCCCAAGAGACCCAGTACTTC.